This T cell receptor (beta chain) was obtained from a study of T cell repertoires in cytomegalovirus infection. Study at large: As its CMV epitopes, the study selected recently identified HLA-C-restricted and well-studied HLA-B-restricted targets. Public TCR beta signatures indicated both CMV infection and matching HLA type. Study-level findings and limits: The response measured ex vivo was dominated by TCR beta clonotypes (HLA-C-restricted and CMV-specific). Pooled public TCR beta family frequency picked out CMV carriers with the relevant HLA.

This clonotype was found a few times. The antigen is not known. V gave up 0 bases and J gave up 0 bases; unmatched junction bases: 0. CDR1 and CDR2 from the germline V gene are LGHDT and YNNKEL (reference sequence). The CDR3 runs 16 residues. In TCRdb, the reads were re-called with MiXCR into one record per CDR3 protein. The sample lists some 480,000 distinct CDR3 sequences, 30% to 40% occurring once. V and J are TRBV3-1 and TRBJ2-3; 10 nucleotides align to TRBD2. The sequence derives from a human donor in good health (CMV status not recorded). Some clones in this sample may be carry-over from other donors' samples. The specimen comprised cultured PBMCs, sampled from culture after CMV antigen stimulation. CDR3 amino acids: CASSQETSGSTDTQYF. CDR3 sequence (DNA): TGTGCCAGCAGCCAAGAGACTAGCGGGAGCACAGATACGCAGTATTTT.